The 24 T cell receptor beta chains listed next were all sequenced from one sample in a study of T cells after posttransplantation cyclophosphamide (dated by TCRdb to the mid-2010s). The library was made by the immunoSEQ multiplex PCR assay. TCRdb retrieved this table from immuneACCESS and kept in-frame rearrangements only. Not all clones are present; in checked studies, unresolved V genes account for under half, and no reason is known for the remainder. For this sample the table reports over 35,000 clones, with no clone seen just once. The ten largest clones represent roughly 2.1% of the sample. The material sequenced was PBMCs. Receptors originate from a man aged 35 to 55 in good health, CMV-negative, and a related stem cell transplant donor.

This clone has a count of ten or more. This chain connects TRBV5-1 to TRBJ2-1; TRBD1 might be the D (6 bases). Germline CDR1 reads SGHRS; CDR2 reads YFSETQ. Trimming pared 1 base from V and 6 bases from J, leaving 11 bases between. The length of the CDR3 is 14 residues. The CDR3 DNA reads TGCGCCAGCAGCTTGTCAGGGGCGATCAATGAGCAGTTCTTC. Its translation: CASSLSGAINEQFF.

This clone was recorded a few times. The chain joins TRBV27 to TRBJ2-2; possibly TRBD1 for D (6 bases). Germline assignment: CDR1 MNHEY and CDR2 SMNVEV (reference sequence). The CDR3 length is 13 residues. V was shortened by 4 bases and J by 7 bases, with 10 bases between the two germline ends. As DNA, the CDR3 is TGTGCCAGCAGTTCACAGGGAAGCGGGGAGCTGTTTTTT. This translates into CASSSQGSGELFF.

The CDR3 nucleotides are TGCGCCAGCAGCCAAGGGGGACTAGCGGCACAAGAGACCCAGTACTTC. This translates into CASSQGGLAAQETQYF. V is TRBV4-1 and J is TRBJ2-5; TRBD2 matches 11 bases. Trimming at V came to 1 base and at J to 2 bases, leaving 3 bases not matched to a gene. This CDR3 has 16 residues. Germline CDR1 is MGHRA and CDR2 is YSYEKL.

The chain is built from TRBV5-1 and TRBJ2-3; D gene ambiguous. V lost 7 bases, J lost 4 bases, and 10 bases lay in between. CDR1 SGHRS and CDR2 YFSETQ come from the germline V gene. The CDR3 runs 12 residues. DNA of the CDR3: TGCGCCAGCGGCCGGGTGGCAGATACGCAGTATTTT. It encodes CASGRVADTQYF.

The sample holds many counts of this clone. V and J are TRBV27 and TRBJ1-6, with D maybe TRBD1 (6 bases). The CDR3 has 13 amino acids. CDR1 and CDR2 (germline): MNHEY, SMNVEV (reference sequence). Trimming stripped 8 bases from V and 9 bases from J, with 14 bases between. The CDR3 protein is CASGTGLASPLHF. The CDR3 DNA is TGTGCCAGCGGTACAGGGTTAGCTTCACCCCTCCACTTT.

The gene calls are TRBV7-2 and TRBJ2-1, with D perhaps matching TRBD1 (6 bases). Germline V lookup: CDR1 SGHTA, CDR2 FQGNSA. The V end lost 5 bases, the J end lost 3 bases, and 11 bases lay between the germline ends. CDR3 length: 14 residues. The CDR3 sequence is CASSPGHSYNEQFF. CDR3 in DNA: TGTGCCAGCAGCCCGGGACACAGCTACAATGAGCAGTTCTTC. The full variable domain, completed using reference TRBV7-2 and TRBJ2-1, is GAGVSQSPSNKVTEKGKDVELRCDPISGHTALYWYRQSLGQGLEFLIYFQGNSAPDKSGLPSDRFSAERTGGSVSTLTIQRTQQEDSAVYLCASSPGHSYNEQFFGPGTRLTVL.

This clone was counted many times. The chain carries TRBV7-9 and TRBJ2-1; D possibly corresponds to TRBD2 (5 bases). Per the germline V gene, CDR1 is SEHNR and CDR2 is FQNEAQ (reference sequence). The CDR3 has 14 residues. V was shortened by 0 bases and J by 3 bases, with 6 bases between the two germline ends. In nucleotides, the CDR3 is TGTGCCAGCAGCTTAGCGGCGGGCTACAATGAGCAGTTCTTC. Amino acids: CASSLAAGYNEQFF.

In its sample, this clone was seen a few times. The chain is built from TRBV5-1 and TRBJ2-2, with 10 bases lining up with TRBD2. Unmatched junction bases numbered 9, after V lost 4 bases and J lost 6 bases. The germline V gene has CDR1 SGHRS and CDR2 YFSETQ. The CDR3 consists of 16 residues. The CDR3 reads CASSEGTSVRPGELFF. The CDR3 nucleotides read TGCGCCAGCAGCGAGGGGACTAGCGTTCGTCCCGGGGAGCTGTTTTTT.

The table lists this clone with a few counts. In DNA, the CDR3 is TGTGCCAGCAGTTACATTAGGGGTGCTCAGCCCCAGCATTTT. Translated: CASSYIRGAQPQHF. This rearrangement joins TRBV27 to TRBJ1-5, with TRBD1 as a possible D gene (5 bases). Deletions cut 4 bases from V and 6 bases from J, with 13 bases between. Germline V CDR1 and CDR2: MNHEY, SMNVEV (reference sequence). The CDR3 sequence is 14 residues long.

In its sample, this clone was seen many times. V gene TRBV7-9 combines with J gene TRBJ1-5; TRBD1 is a possible D gene (6 bases). V was shortened by 4 bases and J by 5 bases, with 6 bases between the two germline ends. The CDR3 covers 12 residues. Germline CDR1 is SEHNR and CDR2 is FQNEAQ (reference sequence). This CDR3 reads CASSSGDQPQHF. The CDR3 nucleotides are TGTGCCAGCAGCTCAGGGGATCAGCCCCAGCATTTT. The full variable domain, its missing parts supplied by reference TRBV7-9 and TRBJ1-5, is DTGVSQNPRHKITKRGQNVTFRCDPISEHNRLYWYRQTLGQGPEFLTYFQNEAQLEKSRLLSDRFSAERPKGSFSTLEIQRTEQGDSAMYLCASSSGDQPQHFGDGTRLSIL.

Many counts were recorded for this clone. The chain employs TRBV29-1 and TRBJ1-1, with D possibly being TRBD1 (6 bases). Trimming shortened V by 1 base and J by 2 bases, and 14 bases separated the two germline ends. This CDR3 has 15 amino acids. Germline lookup yields CDR1 SQVTM and CDR2 ANQGSEA. The CDR3 loop is CSVEGPRQVNTEAFF. The CDR3 DNA is TGCAGCGTTGAAGGCCCGCGACAGGTAAACACTGAAGCTTTCTTT.

V usage is TRBV2 and J usage is TRBJ1-1, with TRBD1 matching over 9 bases. The CDR3 covers 16 residues. Looked up from germline, CDR1 is SNHLY and CDR2 is FYNNEI. Trimming at V came to 2 bases and at J to 0 bases, leaving 4 bases not matched to a gene. CDR3 region: CASSERDRAMNTEAFF. Written as DNA, the CDR3 is TGTGCCAGCAGTGAAAGGGACAGGGCAATGAACACTGAAGCTTTCTTT. Together with reference TRBV2 and TRBJ1-1, the CDR3 gives the full variable domain: EPEVTQTPSHQVTQMGQEVILRCVPISNHLYFYWYRQILGQKVEFLVSFYNNEISEKSEIFDDQFSVERPDGSNFTLKIRSTKLEDSAMYFCASSERDRAMNTEAFFGQGTRLTVV.

This sequence joins TRBV4-3 and TRBJ2-2; D possibly corresponds to TRBD2 (5 bases). This CDR3 comprises 15 residues. Germline assignment: CDR1 LGHNA and CDR2 YSLEER. Between the trimmed V and J ends, which lost 0 bases and 7 bases, there was a span of 12 bases. The chain's CDR3 is CASSQDTSAGGELFF. CDR3 sequence (DNA): TGCGCCAGCAGCCAAGATACCAGCGCGGGCGGGGAGCTGTTTTTT.

The gene calls are TRBV10-1 and TRBJ2-7; D is possibly TRBD1 (5 bases). The CDR3 spans 13 residues. The ends were cut back, 4 bases at V and 5 bases at J, with 12 bases in the middle. Germline CDR1 and CDR2: WNHNN and SYGVQD (reference sequence). The CDR3 spells CASSVSPGNEQYF. Written as DNA, the CDR3 is TGCGCCAGCAGTGTGTCCCCAGGGAACGAGCAGTACTTC.

The sample holds many counts of this clone. The chain has TRBV14 and TRBJ1-3, with D possibly matching TRBD1 (5 bases). This CDR3 is built from 14 residues. The V gene's germline CDR1 is SGHDN and CDR2 FVKESK. The V end was cut by 4 bases, the J end by 7 bases, with 14 bases between. CDR3 in DNA: TGTGCCAGCAGCCTTAAGTCGGGGGGGAACACCATATATTTT. Translating it yields CASSLKSGGNTIYF.

This clone occurred many times. V usage is TRBV19 and J usage is TRBJ2-2, with D perhaps matching TRBD1 (6 bases). V was shortened by 8 bases and J by 2 bases, with 18 bases between the two germline ends. Germline V gene lookup returns CDR1 LNHDA and CDR2 SQIVND (reference sequence). CDR3 length equals 16 residues. CDR3 coding DNA: TGTGCCAGTGGACAGCCCCTCGCGTTAAACACCGGGGAGCTGTTTTTT. Translated: CASGQPLALNTGELFF.

This clone has at least ten counts. The CDR3 region is CANGRGFTEAFF. CDR3 in DNA: TGTGCCAACGGGAGAGGGTTCACTGAAGCTTTCTTT. This chain uses TRBV6-1 with TRBJ1-1; D remains unclear. Germline V lookup: CDR1 MNHNS, CDR2 SASEGT. There are 12 residues in the CDR3. Trimming stripped 10 bases from V and 4 bases from J, with 13 bases between.

Many counts were recorded for this clone. This chain connects TRBV18 to TRBJ2-7; 7 bases are a match to TRBD1. Germline V gene lookup returns CDR1 KGHSH and CDR2 LQKENI. CDR3 length: 14 residues. Germline trimming cut 6 bases from V and 5 bases from J; bases unmatched to any gene: 10. The DNA of the CDR3 is TGTGCCAGCTCCCAAACAGGGGTCGTAAACGAGCAGTACTTC. Translated, it gives CASSQTGVVNEQYF.

This clone was detected many times. The CDR3 DNA reads TGCGCCAGCAGCGTCGGGGACAGGACAGATTCCTACGAGCAGTACTTC. Translating it yields CASSVGDRTDSYEQYF. The chain couples TRBV5-1 to TRBJ2-7; 8 bases are shared with TRBD1. Germline loops: CDR1 SGHRS, CDR2 YFSETQ. Losses at the gene ends were 4 bases for V and 1 base for J; bases not matched to a gene: 10. This CDR3 region has 16 residues.

This clone was recorded a few times. This same CDR3 is encoded by further DNA sequences in the sample. The chain uses TRBV7-8 and TRBJ1-3; 7 positions match TRBD1. CDR1 is SGHVS, CDR2 FQNEAQ, per germline. There are 17 residues in the CDR3. V gave up 1 base and J gave up 5 bases; unmatched junction bases: 11. The CDR3 sequence: CASSLVFSQGQRNTIYF. The CDR3 nucleotides are TGTGCCAGCAGCTTAGTCTTCTCACAGGGACAGAGAAACACCATATATTTT.

This clone showed up many times. V gene TRBV19 combines with J gene TRBJ1-2; 7 bases agree with TRBD1. V shed 2 bases and J 10 bases; nucleotides not matched to a gene: 13. CDR3 length: 15 amino acids. The V gene's germline CDR1 is LNHDA and CDR2 SQIVND (reference sequence). The CDR3 sequence: CASSIYSGGQRDYTF. CDR3 DNA: TGTGCCAGTAGTATATACAGCGGGGGACAGCGTGACTACACCTTC.

This clone was observed at least ten times. The chain carries TRBV10-1 and TRBJ1-6, with TRBD1 matching over 9 bases. This CDR3 has 13 amino acids. Germline V gives CDR1 WNHNN, CDR2 SYGVQD (reference sequence). The V gene end was trimmed by 8 bases and the J gene end by 7 bases; junction bases not matched to a gene: 3. The CDR3 region has the DNA TGCGCCAGCCAAGACAGGGGGAATTCACCCCTCCACTTT. Its protein is CASQDRGNSPLHF.

This clone has at least ten counts. V is TRBV6-5 and J is TRBJ2-2; D is possibly TRBD2 (6 bases). The V gene's germline CDR1 is MNHEY and CDR2 SVGAGI. The CDR3 spans 13 residues. V gave up 2 bases and J gave up 7 bases, with 8 bases separating them. The CDR3 loop reads CASSYPGVGELFF. Here the CDR3 DNA reads TGTGCCAGCAGTTACCCGGGGGTCGGGGAGCTGTTTTTT.

This clone occurred a few times. V gene TRBV19 combines with J gene TRBJ2-3; 8 bases map to TRBD1. Germline CDR1 and CDR2: LNHDA and SQIVND (reference sequence). V dropped 8 bases and J dropped 2; count of bases not matched to a gene: 12. The CDR3 contains 16 residues. The CDR3 protein is CASLGIGTGFTDTQYF. The CDR3 nucleotides read TGTGCCAGTTTGGGAATCGGGACAGGTTTCACAGATACGCAGTATTTT.